Sequencing of this T cell receptor beta chain was carried out in a study of T cell responses to AZD1222 COVID-19 vaccine. TCRdb's table, derived via immunoSEQ multiplex PCR, lists solely in-frame clones and lacks some. In the table there are some 120,000 clones, under 90% of which are singletons. The V end lost 7 bases, the J end lost 5 bases, and 9 bases lay between the germline ends. This CDR3 spans 12 amino acids. Germline V gene sequence: CDR1 LNHDA, CDR2 SQIVND (reference sequence). Here the sequenced sample was peripheral blood, taken on day 0 of AZD1222 vaccination. The chain recombines TRBV19 with TRBJ1-5; D remains unclear. This receptor was obtained from an adult in good health. This CDR3 is CASKGPYQPQHF. The CDR3 DNA sequence: TGTGCCAGTAAGGGCCCGTATCAGCCCCAGCATTTT.